The TCR beta chain under discussion was sequenced for a study of monozygotic twins with inflammatory bowel disease. From its re-call of the 5' RACE reads, TCRdb lists each CDR3 protein once, without DNA. This sample's clone table lists around 380,000 distinct CDR3 sequences. The CDR3 loop spans 15 amino acids. The sample consisted of blood. This sequence was found in a human donor with ulcerative colitis or Crohn's disease, or a healthy co-twin of an affected twin (not recorded which). This chain joins TRBV12-3 or TRBV12-4 and TRBJ1-2; the TCRdb call, TRBD1, lacks DNA for checking. The CDR3 loop reads CATKKTTGTGDGYTF.